A single sample gave rise to the 12 T cell receptor beta chains below, sequenced in a study. TCRdb ran MiXCR on the RT-PCR reads and lists one entry per CDR3 protein. Altogether about 700,000 distinct CDR3 sequences are present, 14% being singletons, with the ten largest covering 3.6%. Material for sequencing was memory CD4+ T cells from blood. The receptors were sampled from a female donor in good health, serving as a healthy control.

In its sample, this clonotype was seen a few times. The chain links TRBV7-7 to TRBJ2-2, with 7 bases fitting TRBD1. Germline loops: CDR1 SSHAT, CDR2 FNYEAQ (reference sequence). V shed 1 base and J 12 bases; nucleotides not matched to a gene: 8. The CDR3 loop spans 14 amino acids. This CDR3 is CASSLGGQTNQLFF. CDR3 coding DNA: TGTGCCAGCAGCTTAGGGGGACAGACCAATCAGCTGTTTTTT.

The gene calls are TRBV20-1 and TRBJ2-3; tentative D call: TRBD1 (6 bases). The CDR3 spans 15 residues. Germline V gene sequence: CDR1 DFQATT, CDR2 SNEGSKA (reference sequence). The germline V and J ends were trimmed by 3 bases and 1 base, with 14 bases remaining between them. For the CDR3, the DNA is TGCAGTGCTAGTGTACAGGGCGACGGCACAGATACGCAGTATTTT. The encoded protein is CSASVQGDGTDTQYF.

V gene TRBV29-1 combines with J gene TRBJ2-6, with 8 positions matching TRBD1. Unmatched junction bases numbered 6, after V lost 6 bases and J lost 2 bases. Germline V gene data show CDR1 as SQVTM and CDR2 as ANQGSEA. The CDR3 totals 15 residues. The CDR3 bases are TGCAGCGTCTTACCACAGGGGGCTGGGGCCAACGTCCTGACTTTC. Protein product: CSVLPQGAGANVLTF.

This clonotype was recorded many times. The genes are TRBV5-5 and TRBJ2-1; perhaps TRBD2 as D (8 bases). V lost 5 bases, J lost 4 bases, and 19 bases lay in between. This CDR3 contains 16 residues. The germline CDR1 and CDR2 sequences are SGHKS and YYEKEE (reference sequence). This CDR3 reads CASSRGGTDTYNEQFF. For the CDR3, the DNA is TGTGCCAGCAGTCGGGGGGGGACAGACACATACAATGAGCAGTTCTTC.

Ten or more counts support this clonotype. The V and J genes are TRBV4-2 and TRBJ2-7; no firm D call. The CDR3 is made up of 13 amino acids. Between the trimmed V and J ends, which lost 4 bases and 4 bases, there was a span of 11 bases. The germline V gene encodes CDR1 LGHNA and CDR2 YNFKEQ. Written as DNA, the CDR3 is TGTGCCAGCAGCCGGTCATTTGCTTACGAGCAGTACTTC. This translates into CASSRSFAYEQYF.

This clonotype was seen ten or more times. The V call is TRBV6-4, the J call TRBJ2-3; D is unclear. The germline gives CDR1 MRHNA, CDR2 SNTAGT. Trimming stripped 3 bases from V and 4 bases from J, with 14 bases between. This CDR3 comprises 15 residues. CDR3 in DNA: TGTGCCAGCAGTGAAGGGCACGACGAGGCAGATACGCAGTATTTT. Translated: CASSEGHDEADTQYF.

This clonotype has just one count. This chain uses TRBV7-2 with TRBJ2-7, with 9 positions matching TRBD1. CDR1 is SGHTA, CDR2 FQGNSA, per germline. CDR3 length: 17 amino acids. The ends lost 5 bases at V and 5 bases at J; junction bases unmatched: 16. Here the CDR3 DNA reads TGTGCCAGCAGCCGTGCCGGACAGGGGATAATTGTCGACGAGCAGTACTTC. Its protein is CASSRAGQGIIVDEQYF.

The chain's CDR3 is CASSPGPGGSLTQHYEQYF. The CDR3 DNA sequence: TGTGCCAGCAGTCCCGGGCCGGGCGGGAGCTTGACCCAACACTACGAGCAGTACTTC. The gene calls are TRBV27 and TRBJ2-7; 7 positions agree with TRBD2. CDR1 and CDR2 from the germline V gene are MNHEY and SMNVEV (reference sequence). V shed 5 bases, J shed 3 bases, and the junction held 22 bases outside the gene matches. The CDR3 covers 19 residues.

The chain combines TRBV29-1 with TRBJ1-3; D gene uncertain. Germline loops: CDR1 SQVTM, CDR2 ANQGSEA. CDR3 length: 12 amino acids. V was pared by 1 base and J by 6 bases, with 7 bases between. In DNA, the CDR3 is TGCAGCGTTGAAGGCATCGCAAACACCATATATTTT. Amino acids: CSVEGIANTIYF.

The chain uses TRBV11-2 and TRBJ1-1, with 8 positions matching TRBD1. CDR3 length: 13 residues. V was pared by 10 bases and J by 1 base, with 5 bases of the junction left unmatched. CDR1 SGHAT and CDR2 FQNNGV come from the germline V gene. The CDR3 is CAISDRANTEAFF. The CDR3 bases are TGTGCCATTTCGGACAGGGCGAACACTGAAGCTTTCTTT.

This clonotype was observed a handful of times. The chain couples TRBV7-9 to TRBJ1-1; D gene unclear. Germline lookup yields CDR1 SEHNR and CDR2 FQNEAQ (reference sequence). V shed 2 bases and J shed 1 base, with 11 bases lying between them. The CDR3 runs 15 residues. CDR3 nucleotides: TGTGCCAGCAGCTTAATGGCGGGAGGGAACACTGAAGCTTTCTTT. Translated: CASSLMAGGNTEAFF.

This clonotype appeared many times. The genes are TRBV11-2 and TRBJ1-5; D call uncertain. Germline values: CDR1 SGHAT, CDR2 FQNNGV. CDR3 length: 13 amino acids. V was shortened by 0 bases and J by 9 bases, with 9 bases between the two germline ends. The CDR3: CASSLESRMPQHF. CDR3 sequence (DNA): TGTGCCAGCAGCTTAGAATCGCGTATGCCCCAGCATTTT. Together with reference TRBV11-2 and TRBJ1-5, the CDR3 gives the full variable domain: EAGVAQSPRYKIIEKRQSVAFWCNPISGHATLYWYQQILGQGPKLLIQFQNNGVVDDSQLPKDRFSAERLKGVDSTLKIQPAKLEDSAVYLCASSLESRMPQHFGDGTRLSIL.